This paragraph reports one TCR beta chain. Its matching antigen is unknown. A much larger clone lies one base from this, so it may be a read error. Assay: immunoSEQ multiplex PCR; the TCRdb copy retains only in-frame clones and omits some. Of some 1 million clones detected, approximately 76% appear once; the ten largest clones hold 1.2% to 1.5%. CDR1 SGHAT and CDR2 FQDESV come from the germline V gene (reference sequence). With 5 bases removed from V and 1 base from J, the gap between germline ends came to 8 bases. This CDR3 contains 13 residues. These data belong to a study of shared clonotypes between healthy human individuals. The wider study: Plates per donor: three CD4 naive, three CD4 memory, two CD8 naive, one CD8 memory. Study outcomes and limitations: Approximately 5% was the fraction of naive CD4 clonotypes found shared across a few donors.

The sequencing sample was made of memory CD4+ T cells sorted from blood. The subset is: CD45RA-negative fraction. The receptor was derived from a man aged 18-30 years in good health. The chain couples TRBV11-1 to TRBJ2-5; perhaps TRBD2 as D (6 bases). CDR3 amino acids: CASSPGLQETQYF. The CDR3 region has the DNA TGTGCCAGCAGCCCGGGACTCCAAGAGACCCAGTACTTC. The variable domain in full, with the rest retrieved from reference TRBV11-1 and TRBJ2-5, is EAEVAQSPRYKITEKSQAVAFWCDPISGHATLYWYRQILGQGPELLVQFQDESVVDDSQLPKDRFSAERLKGVDSTLKIQPAELGDSAMYLCASSPGLQETQYFGPGTRLLVL.